Given below is one T cell receptor beta chain in context. Its antigen is unidentified. This record belongs to a study of cytomegalovirus exposure and HLA in healthy donors. Study findings and constraints: It was likely that a cluster of highly shared sequence variants was a sequencing artifact. Some V segments (TRBV6-2 and TRBV6-3 among them) were excluded as indistinguishable. As a later analysis revealed, most CMV-associated TCR beta chains appeared HLA-restricted.

The CDR3 is 14 amino acids. The germline gives CDR1 SQVTM, CDR2 ANQGSEA. V shed 6 bases and J shed 6 bases, with 19 bases lying between them. The PCR had 60 Vbeta and 13 Jbeta primers. Clones were read by immunoSEQ multiplex PCR, and TCRdb kept only the in-frame ones, dropping some. The table records some 100,000 clones, about 68% of them present only once. The TCR originated in a male donor in good health and CMV-seropositive. The V call is TRBV29-1, the J call TRBJ2-3; the D gene is possibly TRBD2 (7 bases). Input material: PBMCs. DNA for the CDR3: TGCAGCGTCCATGGGGGGGGCCCTCCCGATACGCAGTATTTT. It encodes CSVHGGGPPDTQYF.